A single sample gave rise to the 30 T cell receptor beta chains below, sequenced in a study of CD8 T cells in ankylosing spondylitis. From the 5' RACE reads, TCRdb called clonotypes with MiXCR, one entry per CDR3 protein. The sample lists roughly 100,000 distinct CDR3 sequences, roughly 8.7% occurring once. The sequenced sample consisted of blood, either unsorted or a sorted T cell fraction (not recorded which). The receptors shown here come from a male donor with ankylosing spondylitis or in good health (not recorded which).

This clonotype was picked up many times. The genes are TRBV5-3 and TRBJ1-5; a weak D match, TRBD1 (6 bases). TRBV5-3 is placed among ORFs of uncertain function. The CDR3 is 17 amino acids. V lost 2 bases, J lost 0 bases, and 15 bases lay in between. CDR3 sequence: CARSLKTGFYSNQPQHF. CDR3 nucleotide sequence: TGTGCCAGAAGCTTAAAGACAGGCTTCTATAGCAATCAGCCCCAGCATTTT.

This clonotype was recorded many times. The rearrangement joins TRBV27 to TRBJ1-2, with 9 bases matching TRBD1. CDR1 and CDR2 (germline): MNHEY, SMNVEV (reference sequence). The ends lost 6 bases at V and 2 bases at J; junction bases unmatched: 4. The CDR3 consists of 14 residues. The CDR3 region is CASRPTGGNYGYTF. CDR3 nucleotide sequence: TGTGCCAGCAGGCCCACAGGGGGCAACTATGGCTACACCTTC.

This clonotype appeared many times. The chain uses TRBV7-2 and TRBJ2-3; TRBD1 aligns across 8 bases. The CDR3 runs to 14 residues. CDR1 and CDR2 (germline): SGHTA, FQGNSA. Unmatched junction bases numbered 7, after V lost 7 bases and J lost 4 bases. The CDR3 region has the DNA TGTGCCAGCACCGAGGACAGGGTGTCAGATACGCAGTATTTT. Protein sequence: CASTEDRVSDTQYF.

This clonotype was counted ten times or more. This chain links TRBV19 with TRBJ2-2, with D perhaps given as TRBD1 or TRBD2 (5 bases each). CDR3 length: 13 residues. Germline lookup yields CDR1 LNHDA and CDR2 SQIVND (reference sequence). The ends were cut back, 5 bases at V and 3 bases at J, with 7 bases in the middle. CDR3 residues: CASSGTHTGELFF. As DNA, the CDR3 is TGTGCCAGTAGTGGGACCCACACCGGGGAGCTGTTTTTT.

This clonotype was seen many times. The chain employs TRBV19 and TRBJ2-3, with TRBD1 identical over 10 bases. This CDR3 region has 14 residues. The junction had 3 bases not matched to a gene; V was cut back by 4 bases and J by 5 bases. CDR1 and CDR2 from the germline V gene are LNHDA and SQIVND (reference sequence). DNA of the CDR3: TGTGCCAGTAGTACGACAGGGGGCAAAGATACGCAGTATTTT. Translating gives CASSTTGGKDTQYF.

The CDR3 is CAWSAGDNTEAFF. The CDR3 region has the DNA TGTGCCTGGAGTGCCGGTGATAACACTGAAGCTTTCTTT. The chain joins TRBV30 to TRBJ1-1; D unclear. This CDR3 comprises 13 residues. The germline CDR1 and CDR2 sequences are GTSNPN and SVGIG (reference sequence). The V and J ends lost 1 base and 2 bases respectively, with 8 bases between them.

Many counts were recorded for this clonotype. The rearrangement links TRBV18 to TRBJ2-3; D gene ambiguous. Germline values: CDR1 KGHSH, CDR2 LQKENI. This CDR3 is built from 14 residues. Deletions cut 3 bases from V and 3 bases from J, with 10 bases between. This CDR3 is CASSPLNPTDTQYF. DNA for the CDR3: TGTGCCAGCTCACCCCTAAACCCTACAGATACGCAGTATTTT.

This clonotype appeared many times. The chain recombines TRBV9 with TRBJ2-3, with 7 bases identical to TRBD1. Germline V gene sequence: CDR1 SGDLS, CDR2 YYNGEE. V shed 2 bases, J shed 1 base, and the junction held 7 bases outside the gene matches. This CDR3 region has 16 residues. The CDR3 coding sequence is TGTGCCAGCAGCGTCTACCGGGACAGAGGCACAGATACGCAGTATTTT. Translation gives CASSVYRDRGTDTQYF.

This clonotype appeared many times. CDR3 sequence (DNA): TGTGCCAGCAGCCCACCTTGGACTAGAACCAATGAGCAGTTCTTC. Residues: CASSPPWTRTNEQFF. The chain links TRBV14 to TRBJ2-1; 7 bases align to TRBD2. V gave up 4 bases and J gave up 6 bases; unmatched junction bases: 9. Germline V CDR1 and CDR2: SGHDN, FVKESK. The CDR3 runs to 15 residues.

This clonotype was observed many times. This chain connects TRBV6-5 to TRBJ1-1; 9 nucleotides align to TRBD1. The length of the CDR3 is 15 residues. The germline V gene encodes CDR1 MNHEY and CDR2 SVGAGI. J was trimmed by 5 bases and V by 2 bases; bases with no gene match: 6. Written as DNA, the CDR3 is TGTGCCAGCAGTTACCCGGACAGGGGTGGTACTGAAGCTTTCTTT. It yields the protein CASSYPDRGGTEAFF.

This clonotype showed up many times. The chain employs TRBV5-1 and TRBJ1-1, with a weak D call TRBD1 (6 bases). Per the germline V gene, CDR1 is SGHRS and CDR2 is YFSETQ. The CDR3 runs 14 residues. V lost 4 bases to trimming and J lost 2 bases, with 12 bases between them. Here the CDR3 reads CASSITGLNTEAFF. Here the CDR3 DNA reads TGCGCCAGCAGCATTACAGGGCTCAACACTGAAGCTTTCTTT.

This clonotype was seen ten or more times. This chain uses TRBV5-1 with TRBJ2-5; 7 nucleotides line up with TRBD2. The V segment lost 4 bases and the J segment 5 bases; nucleotides outside the gene matches: 5. There are 13 residues in the CDR3. Germline V gives CDR1 SGHRS, CDR2 YFSETQ. CDR3: CASSPRERETQYF. The CDR3 nucleotides read TGCGCCAGCAGCCCGCGGGAGCGGGAGACCCAGTACTTC.

This clonotype has ten or more counts. The chain employs TRBV7-9 and TRBJ2-1; 10 bases align to TRBD2. The CDR3 spans 15 residues. Germline V CDR1 and CDR2: SEHNR, FQNEAQ (reference sequence). J was trimmed by 2 bases and V by 5 bases; bases with no gene match: 3. The CDR3 region has the DNA TGTGCCAGCAGCCTACTAGCGGGAACCTACAATGAGCAGTTCTTC. Translated, it gives CASSLLAGTYNEQFF.

The chain combines TRBV10-3 with TRBJ2-5; TRBD1 matches 8 bases. CDR3 size: 16 residues. Germline V gene data show CDR1 as ENHRY and CDR2 as SYGVKD. Trimming removed 0 bases from V and 5 bases from J; junction bases left unmatched: 8. CDR3 in amino acids: CAISESGQGYRETQYF. The CDR3 DNA reads as TGTGCCATCAGTGAGTCTGGACAGGGCTACCGGGAGACCCAGTACTTC.

This clonotype was counted at least ten times. The chain recombines TRBV29-1 with TRBJ2-3, with unresolved D. Germline V CDR1 and CDR2: SQVTM, ANQGSEA. The V end was cut by 2 bases, the J end by 4 bases, with 4 bases between. The CDR3 spans 11 residues. CDR3 region: CSVELADTQYF. CDR3 coding DNA: TGCAGCGTTGAATTGGCAGATACGCAGTATTTT.

This clonotype was observed a single time. The chain couples TRBV4-3 to TRBJ2-1, with TRBD1 matching 9 bases. Per germline, CDR1 LGHNA and CDR2 YSLEER. V trimming: 3 bases; J trimming: 8 bases; junction bases outside the gene matches: 2. The CDR3 length is 13 residues. CDR3 sequence (DNA): TGCGCCAGCAGCCAGGGACAGGGCGATGAGCAGTTCTTC. Its protein product is CASSQGQGDEQFF.

This clonotype showed up many times. J is TRBJ1-2 and V is TRBV12-3 or TRBV12-4; the match to TRBD1 covers 9 bases. After removal of 6 bases from V and 6 bases from J, the junction contained 11 bases not matched to a gene. The CDR3 has 15 amino acids. The DNA of the CDR3 is TGTGCCAGCAGGCGGACAGGGGTTGGGGTCGATGGCTACACCTTC. It codes for CASRRTGVGVDGYTF.

This clonotype was observed at least ten times. The V call is TRBV2, the J call TRBJ1-6; 9 bases line up with TRBD1. V dropped 9 bases and J dropped 9; count of bases not matched to a gene: 9. The CDR3 is made up of 14 amino acids. Germline loops: CDR1 SNHLY, CDR2 FYNNEI. This chain's CDR3 is CARGGQGPVSPLHF. For the CDR3, the DNA is TGTGCCAGAGGGGGACAGGGCCCCGTTTCACCCCTCCACTTT.

This clonotype has just one count. The chain combines TRBV4-2 with TRBJ2-3; the D gene is possibly TRBD1 (7 bases). The CDR3 sequence is 15 residues long. Trimming removed 4 bases from V and 12 bases from J, with 23 bases in between. The V gene's germline CDR1 is LGHNA and CDR2 YNFKEQ. The chain's CDR3 is CASSRAGGGTVTQYF. The DNA of the CDR3 is TGTGCCAGCAGCCGTGCCGGGGGCGGGACAGTTACACAGTATTTT.

This clonotype occurred many times. This chain joins TRBV5-4 and TRBJ2-5, with D unresolved. This CDR3 spans 14 amino acids. The V end lost 2 bases, the J end lost 1 base, and 9 bases lay between the germline ends. In germline, CDR1 is SGHNT, CDR2 YYREEE (reference sequence). In nucleotides, the CDR3 is TGTGCCAGCAGCTTTCGACGGTTCCAAGAGACCCAGTACTTC. Encoded protein: CASSFRRFQETQYF.

Here the CDR3 reads CASSSPSGGNTEAFF. DNA for the CDR3: TGTGCCAGCAGCTCCCCCTCGGGGGGGAACACTGAAGCTTTCTTT. The chain links TRBV5-6 to TRBJ1-1; a weak D match, TRBD1 (5 bases). V lost 3 bases to trimming and J lost 1 base, with 13 bases between them. CDR1 and CDR2 (germline): SGHDT, YYEEEE. CDR3 length equals 15 residues.

This chain uses TRBV5-1 with TRBJ2-7, with D perhaps matching TRBD1 or TRBD2 (7 bases each). Germline loops: CDR1 SGHRS, CDR2 YFSETQ. CDR3 length: 17 residues. V lost 7 bases and J 2 bases, leaving 25 bases between the germline ends. CDR3 residues: CASSRGAGENQPYEQYF. In DNA, the CDR3 is TGCGCCAGCTCCAGGGGGGCGGGAGAAAATCAACCCTACGAGCAGTACTTC.

This clonotype has at least ten counts. This chain uses TRBV27 with TRBJ2-1; D might be TRBD2 (6 bases). The CDR3 runs 14 residues. V dropped 6 bases and J dropped 7 bases, with 16 bases sitting between them. CDR1 is MNHEY, CDR2 SMNVEV, per germline (reference sequence). This CDR3 reads CASSSGGGWNEQFF. Written as DNA, the CDR3 is TGTGCCAGCAGCTCCGGGGGTGGGTGGAATGAGCAGTTCTTC.

In its sample, this clonotype was seen many times. The chain combines TRBV6-5 with TRBJ1-2, with D perhaps matching TRBD1 (6 bases). CDR1 and CDR2 from the germline V gene are MNHEY and SVGAGI. V lost 5 bases, J lost 7 bases, and 11 bases lay in between. The CDR3 sequence is 12 residues long. The CDR3 loop is CASSQQGFGYTF. The DNA for the CDR3 is TGTGCCAGCAGTCAACAGGGCTTTGGCTACACCTTC.

This clonotype was counted many times. The chain uses TRBV20-1 and TRBJ2-7; a possible D gene is TRBD2 (6 bases). The CDR3 covers 15 residues. V was shortened by 6 bases and J by 1 base, with 19 bases between the two germline ends. The germline V gene has CDR1 DFQATT and CDR2 SNEGSKA (reference sequence). CDR3 in DNA: TGCAGTGCCCCAGGCGGACGAAGCGGGTCCTACGAGCAGTACTTC. This gives the protein CSAPGGRSGSYEQYF.

This clonotype was observed at least ten times. The rearrangement joins TRBV29-1 to TRBJ1-4, with a weak D call TRBD1 (5 bases). The CDR3 length is 13 residues. Trimming stripped 5 bases from V and 3 bases from J, with 10 bases between. Looked up from germline, CDR1 is SQVTM and CDR2 is ANQGSEA. CDR3 amino acids: CSVPGLSNEKLFF. The DNA for the CDR3 is TGCAGCGTTCCAGGGTTGTCTAATGAAAAACTGTTTTTT. Complete variable domain (other parts from reference TRBV29-1 and TRBJ1-4): SAVISQKPSRDICQRGTSLTIQCQVDSQVTMMFWYRQQPGQSLTLIATANQGSEATYESGFVIDKFPISRPNLTFSTLTVSNMSPEDSSIYLCSVPGLSNEKLFFGSGTQLSVL.

This clonotype was counted at least ten times. This sequence joins TRBV16 and TRBJ2-1, with D unresolved. Trimming stripped 6 bases from V and 8 bases from J, with 8 bases between. Germline V gene data show CDR1 as KGHSY and CDR2 as FQNENV. This CDR3 contains 11 residues. The CDR3 sequence is CASSSIHEQFF. Here the CDR3 DNA reads TGTGCCAGCAGTTCTATCCATGAGCAGTTCTTC.

This clonotype was counted at least ten times. The CDR3 coding sequence is TGTGCCAGCAGCAAAGAAAGGACAGGGCCCCCAATTAACTATGGCTACACCTTC. It yields the protein CASSKERTGPPINYGYTF. V and J are TRBV21-1 and TRBJ1-2; TRBD1 is the table's D call, not checked against the DNA. TRBV21-1 is noted as a pseudogene. This CDR3 has 18 amino acids.

This clonotype was found many times. The chain recombines TRBV5-1 with TRBJ2-7; TRBD2 matches at 9 bases. J was trimmed by 1 base and V by 4 bases; bases with no gene match: 3. The CDR3 extends over 14 amino acids. Germline V lookup: CDR1 SGHRS, CDR2 YFSETQ. CDR3 nucleotide sequence: TGCGCCAGCAGCGGGGCGGGAGGGTCCTACGAGCAGTACTTC. Encoded protein: CASSGAGGSYEQYF.

This clonotype was counted many times. CDR3 coding DNA: TGTGCCAGCAGCTTAGCCGGTGGTCAGCCCCAGCATTTT. Translating it yields CASSLAGGQPQHF. The chain joins TRBV7-2 to TRBJ1-5; the D is unclear. Germline V CDR1 and CDR2: SGHTA, FQGNSA. The CDR3 contains 13 residues. V lost 0 bases and J 6 bases, leaving 6 bases between the germline ends.